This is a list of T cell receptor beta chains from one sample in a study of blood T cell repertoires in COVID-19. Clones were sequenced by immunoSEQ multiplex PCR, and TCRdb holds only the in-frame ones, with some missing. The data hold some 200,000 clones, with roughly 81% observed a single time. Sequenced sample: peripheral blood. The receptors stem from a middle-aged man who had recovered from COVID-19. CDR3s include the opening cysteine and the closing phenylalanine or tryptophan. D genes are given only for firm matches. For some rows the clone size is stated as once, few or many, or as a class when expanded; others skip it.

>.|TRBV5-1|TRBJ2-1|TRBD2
CASRPLAGRSYNEQFF
TGCGCCAGCAGACCCTTAGCGGGAAGGTCCTACAATGAGCAGTTCTTC
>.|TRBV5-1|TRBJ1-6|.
CASSLTVDNSPLHF
TGCGCCAGCAGCTTGACAGTAGATAATTCACCCCTCCACTTT
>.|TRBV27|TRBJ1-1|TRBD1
CASSGGGGGPEAFF
TGTGCCAGCAGCGGGGGAGGAGGGGGCCCTGAAGCTTTCTTT
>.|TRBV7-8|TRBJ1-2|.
CASSLDRAAYGYTF
TGTGCCAGCAGCTTAGACAGGGCGGCTTATGGCTACACCTTC
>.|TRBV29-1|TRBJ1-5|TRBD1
CSVGIQGANQPQHF
TGCAGCGTTGGAATTCAGGGGGCAAATCAGCCCCAGCATTTT
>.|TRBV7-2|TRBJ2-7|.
CASSSPSYEQYF
TGTGCCAGCAGCTCCCCGTCCTACGAGCAGTACTTC
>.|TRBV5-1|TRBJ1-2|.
CASSLTGNTDYGYTF
TGCGCCAGCAGCTTGACAGGGAATACAGACTATGGCTACACCTTC
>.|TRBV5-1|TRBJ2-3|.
CASSIDWSFTDTQYF
TGCGCCAGCAGCATTGACTGGTCCTTCACAGATACGCAGTATTTT
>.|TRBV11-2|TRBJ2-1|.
CASSLGRVGNEQFF
TGTGCCAGCAGCTTGGGGAGAGTTGGAAATGAGCAGTTCTTC
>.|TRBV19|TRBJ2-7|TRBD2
CASSITGGVSYEQYF
TGTGCCAGTAGTATTACGGGGGGGGTCTCCTACGAGCAGTACTTC
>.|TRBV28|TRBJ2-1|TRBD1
CASSWGTGGFEQFF
TGTGCCAGCAGTTGGGGGACAGGGGGCTTTGAGCAGTTCTTC
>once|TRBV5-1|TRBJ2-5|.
CASSSRLQQLQETQYF
TGCGCCAGCAGCTCACGGTTGCAGCAACTACAAGAGACCCAGTACTTC
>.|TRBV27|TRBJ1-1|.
CASSSTPTVNTEAFF
TGTGCCAGCAGTTCCACCCCGACAGTGAACACTGAAGCTTTCTTT
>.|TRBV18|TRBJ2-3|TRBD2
CASSPLGTSGTSEDTQYF
TGTGCCAGCTCACCACTCGGGACTAGCGGGACAAGTGAAGATACGCAGTATTTT
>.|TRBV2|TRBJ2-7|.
CASSEMRFYEQYF
TGTGCCAGCAGTGAAATGCGGTTCTACGAGCAGTACTTC
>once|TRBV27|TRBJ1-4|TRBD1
CASSEQGLTNEKLFF
TGTGCCAGCAGTGAACAGGGGTTAACTAATGAAAAACTGTTTTTT
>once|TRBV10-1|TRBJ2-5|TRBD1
CASSWDRSQETQYF
TGCGCCAGCAGCTGGGACAGATCCCAAGAGACCCAGTACTTC
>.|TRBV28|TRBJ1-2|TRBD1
CASSLPGTGDGYTF
TGTGCCAGCAGCCTGCCCGGGACAGGTGATGGCTACACCTTC
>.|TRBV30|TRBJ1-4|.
CAWSVLGTLNEKLFF
TGTGCCTGGAGTGTACTTGGGACACTTAATGAAAAACTGTTTTTT
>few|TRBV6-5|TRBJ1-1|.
CASAYRVESTEAFF
TGTGCCAGCGCATACAGGGTGGAATCGACTGAAGCTTTCTTT
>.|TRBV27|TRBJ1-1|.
CASSSLAPYEAFF
TGTGCCAGCAGTTCTCTGGCCCCTTATGAAGCTTTCTTT
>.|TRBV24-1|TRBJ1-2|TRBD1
CATSDPGTGDYGYTF
TGTGCCACCAGTGATCCCGGGACAGGGGATTATGGCTACACCTTC
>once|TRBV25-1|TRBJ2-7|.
CASSVTQGSIHEQYF
TGTGCCAGCAGTGTCACACAGGGATCCATCCACGAGCAGTACTTC
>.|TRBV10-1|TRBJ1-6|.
CASSVDSSSPLHF
TGCGCCAGCAGTGTGGACAGTAGTTCACCCCTCCACTTT
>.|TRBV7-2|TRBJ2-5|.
CASSLQAEETQYF
TGTGCCAGCAGCTTACAAGCTGAAGAGACCCAGTACTTC
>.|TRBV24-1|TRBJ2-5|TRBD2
CATSDPQGLAGPQETQYF
TGTGCCACCAGTGATCCCCAGGGACTAGCGGGACCCCAAGAGACCCAGTACTTC
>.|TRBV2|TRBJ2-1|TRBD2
CASSYVAGGPGNEQFF
TGTGCCAGCAGCTATGTAGCGGGAGGGCCAGGGAATGAGCAGTTCTTC
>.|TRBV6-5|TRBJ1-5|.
CASRLDSVSNQPQHF
TGTGCCAGCAGATTGGACAGTGTTAGCAATCAGCCCCAGCATTTT
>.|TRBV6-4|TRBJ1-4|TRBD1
CASSPRQGANEKLFF
TGTGCCAGCAGCCCCCGACAGGGAGCTAATGAAAAACTGTTTTTT
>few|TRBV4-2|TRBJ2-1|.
CASSQVTLASPIF
TGTGCCAGCAGCCAAGTCACTCTAGCCTCCCCAATCTTC
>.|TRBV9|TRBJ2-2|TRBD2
CASSPLAATNTGELFF
TGTGCCAGCAGCCCACTAGCGGCCACCAACACCGGGGAGCTGTTTTTT
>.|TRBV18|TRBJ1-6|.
CASSSGQNYNSPLHF
TGTGCCAGCTCATCAGGACAGAACTATAATTCACCCCTCCACTTT
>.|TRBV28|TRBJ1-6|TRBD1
CASSPPRQGINSPLHF
TGTGCCAGCAGTCCCCCCCGACAGGGGATCAATTCACCCCTCCACTTT
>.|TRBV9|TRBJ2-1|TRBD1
CASSSGGQGWVYNEQFF
TGTGCCAGCAGTTCCGGGGGACAGGGATGGGTCTACAATGAGCAGTTCTTC
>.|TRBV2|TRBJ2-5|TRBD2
CASSVSRETGEETQYF
TGTGCCAGCAGTGTGTCGCGGGAGACGGGTGAAGAGACCCAGTACTTC
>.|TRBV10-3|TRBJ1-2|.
CAISDPGYNYGYTF
TGTGCCATCAGTGATCCGGGGTATAACTATGGCTACACCTTC
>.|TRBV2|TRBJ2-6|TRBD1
CASSEGLTGGSLSGANVLTF
TGTGCCAGCAGTGAAGGCCTCACAGGGGGTTCGCTCTCTGGGGCCAACGTCCTGACTTTC
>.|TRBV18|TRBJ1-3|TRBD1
CASSPTTDRESGNTIYF
TGTGCCAGCTCACCTACCACTGACAGGGAGTCTGGAAACACCATATATTTT
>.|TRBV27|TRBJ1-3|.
CASSPTWTVGNTIYF
TGTGCCAGCAGTCCAACCTGGACAGTAGGAAACACCATATATTTT
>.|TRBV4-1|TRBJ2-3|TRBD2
CASSQEGGRADTQYF
TGCGCCAGCAGCCAAGAAGGAGGGAGGGCAGATACGCAGTATTTT
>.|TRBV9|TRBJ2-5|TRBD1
CASSSLWTGETQYF
TGTGCCAGCTCCTCCCTATGGACAGGGGAGACCCAGTACTTC
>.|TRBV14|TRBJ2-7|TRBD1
CASRRTGVHEQYF
TGTGCCAGCAGACGAACAGGGGTCCACGAGCAGTACTTC
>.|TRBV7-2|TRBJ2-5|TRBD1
CASSSPGQRAKETQYF
TGTGCCAGCAGCTCCCCGGGACAGCGAGCGAAAGAGACCCAGTACTTC
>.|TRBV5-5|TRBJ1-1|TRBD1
CASSPPWTGGLAFF
TGTGCCAGCAGCCCACCTTGGACAGGGGGCCTAGCTTTCTTT
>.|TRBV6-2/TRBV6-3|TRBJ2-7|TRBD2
CASSYRVGTSGYLRYEQYF
TGTGCCAGCAGTTACAGGGTTGGGACTAGCGGCTACCTCCGCTACGAGCAGTACTTC
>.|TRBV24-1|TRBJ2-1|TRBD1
CATSDHRGLSYNEQFF
TGTGCCACCAGTGATCACAGGGGTCTTTCCTACAATGAGCAGTTCTTC
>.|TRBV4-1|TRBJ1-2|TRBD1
CASSQVYRGVGYTF
TGCGCCAGCAGCCAAGTCTACAGGGGGGTTGGCTACACCTTC
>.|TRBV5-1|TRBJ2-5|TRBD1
CAAAPGGPGQGQETQYF
TGCGCCGCCGCACCGGGTGGCCCGGGACAGGGTCAAGAGACCCAGTACTTC
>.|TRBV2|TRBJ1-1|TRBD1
CASSLYGTGGGKAFF
TGTGCCAGCAGTTTGTATGGTACAGGGGGCGGGAAGGCTTTCTTT
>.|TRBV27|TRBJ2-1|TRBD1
CASSGQITYNEQFF
TGTGCCAGCTCGGGACAGATCACCTACAATGAGCAGTTCTTC
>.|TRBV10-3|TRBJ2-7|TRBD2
CAISGGLADTYEQYF
TGTGCCATCAGTGGCGGACTAGCGGATACCTACGAGCAGTACTTC
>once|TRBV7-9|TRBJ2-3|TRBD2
CASSATSSRSLDTQYF
TGTGCCAGCAGCGCGACTAGCTCTAGGAGTCTAGATACGCAGTATTTT
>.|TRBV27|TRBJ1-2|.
CASSTLRENYGYTF
TGTGCCAGCAGTACTTTAAGGGAGAACTATGGCTACACCTTC
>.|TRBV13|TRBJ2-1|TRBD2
CASSFLTSGYNEQFF
TGTGCCAGCAGCTTTCTGACTAGCGGATACAATGAGCAGTTCTTC